The source of this T cell receptor (beta chain) is a study of T cells in narcolepsy (dated 2018 in TCRdb). Study-level background: The study enrolled patients with narcolepsy type 1 or type 2 (NT1, NT2) together with healthy control donors. The study used TCR Vbeta sequencing to track clonotypes in blood and CSF while looking for autoreactive T cells in narcolepsy patients that target self-antigens of hypocretin neurons (hypocretin, TRIB2).

For this clone: Its specific antigen is unknown. No base-level quality is on record; no much larger clone is a single base apart.

Libraries came from the immunoSEQ multiplex PCR assay. Imported from immuneACCESS, the table was reduced by TCRdb to in-frame sequences with V and J called. These copies leave out some clones; in studies compared against another copy, an unresolved V gene accounts for under half, and the cause of the remainder is not known. The sample contains some 30,000 clones, approximately 90% of them found a single time. More than 0.65% of the sample lies in the top ten. Overall study results and their limits: Patients and controls had similar numbers of sequenced blood memory CD4+ clonotypes, with averages of approximately 40,000 in patients and some 33,000 in controls. Certain blood memory CD4+ repertoires from patients and controls had no sequences that matched autoreactive T cell clones. Plots that compared CSF and blood CD4+ T cell clonotypes from the same patient highlighted HCRT-specific and TRIB2-specific autoreactive clonotypes. According to the report, autoreactive clonotypes were detected serially in the blood of the same patients and of different patients, but not in healthy controls.

Clipping removes 0 bases from V and 3 bases from J, with 6 as the unmatched junction base count. The germline V gene (reference sequence) provides CDR1 SGHNT and CDR2 YYREEE. The cysteine opens and the phenylalanine closes a CDR3 of 16 amino acids. CDR3 DNA only is kept here, 48 bases in frame from base 1. For TCR Vbeta sequencing, memory CD4+ T cells were sorted ex vivo from the peripheral blood of both healthy controls and narcolepsy patients. The chain is made from TRBV5-4 and TRBJ2-3, and TRBD2 aligns with 8 junction nucleotides. What was sequenced was CD45RA- memory CD4+ T cells from PBMCs. This specimen's cell subset or site label, per the study, means: memory T cells sorted ex vivo from peripheral blood. This TCR was recovered from a human donor with narcolepsy. The bases read TGTGCCAGCAGCTTGGTACGGGGGGGCACAACAGATACGCAGTATTTT. Translated, this is CASSLVRGGTTDTQYF.